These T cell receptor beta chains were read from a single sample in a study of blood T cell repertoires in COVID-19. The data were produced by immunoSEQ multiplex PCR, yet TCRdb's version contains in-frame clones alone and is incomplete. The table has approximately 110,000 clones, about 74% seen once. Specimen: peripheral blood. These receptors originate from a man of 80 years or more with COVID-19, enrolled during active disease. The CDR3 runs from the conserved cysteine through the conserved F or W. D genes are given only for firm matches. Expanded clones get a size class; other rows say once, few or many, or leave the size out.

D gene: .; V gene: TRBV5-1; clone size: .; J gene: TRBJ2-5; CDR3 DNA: TGCGCCAGCAAGGGCCAGGGGTCGTCAGAGACCCAGTACTTC; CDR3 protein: CASKGQGSSETQYF
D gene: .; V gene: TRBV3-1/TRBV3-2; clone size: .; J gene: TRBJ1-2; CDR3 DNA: TGTGCCAGCAGCCAAGTACCAGGGCCCTATGGCTACACCTTC; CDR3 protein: CASSQVPGPYGYTF
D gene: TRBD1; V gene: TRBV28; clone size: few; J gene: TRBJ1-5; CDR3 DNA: TGTGCCAGCAGTTTATGGGCCGGACAGGGGGCGAATCAGCCCCAGCATTTT; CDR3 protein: CASSLWAGQGANQPQHF
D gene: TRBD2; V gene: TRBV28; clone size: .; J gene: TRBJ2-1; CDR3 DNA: TGTGCCAGCAGTTTATTTGCGGGAGCTCTTTCTGACAATGAGCAGTTCTTC; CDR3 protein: CASSLFAGALSDNEQFF
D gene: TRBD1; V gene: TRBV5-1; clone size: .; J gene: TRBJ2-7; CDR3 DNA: TGCGCCAGCAGCTGGGGACAGACCTACGAGCAGTACTTC; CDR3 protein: CASSWGQTYEQYF
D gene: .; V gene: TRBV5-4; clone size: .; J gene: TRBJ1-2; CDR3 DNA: TGTGCCAGCACCTCCGAAGGGGGTTACTATGGCTACACCTTC; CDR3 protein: CASTSEGGYYGYTF
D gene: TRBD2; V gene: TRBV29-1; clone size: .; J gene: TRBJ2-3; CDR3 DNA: TGCAGCGTTGTTCTACGGATTAGCGGGTTGCCCCACACAGATACGCAGTATTTT; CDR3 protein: CSVVLRISGLPHTDTQYF
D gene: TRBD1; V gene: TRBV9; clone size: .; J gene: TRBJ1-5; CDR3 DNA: TGTGCCAGCAGCGGGACAGGGGGCGGTCAGCCCCAGCATTTT; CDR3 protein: CASSGTGGGQPQHF
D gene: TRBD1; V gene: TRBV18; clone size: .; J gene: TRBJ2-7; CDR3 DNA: TGTGCCAGCTCACCACAGACAGGGGGCGAGCAGTACTTC; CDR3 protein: CASSPQTGGEQYF
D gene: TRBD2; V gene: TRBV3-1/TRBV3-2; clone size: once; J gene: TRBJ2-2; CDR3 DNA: TGTGCCAGCAGCCAAATAAGGACTAGCGGGGCGAACACCGGGGAGCTGTTTTTT; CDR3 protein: CASSQIRTSGANTGELFF
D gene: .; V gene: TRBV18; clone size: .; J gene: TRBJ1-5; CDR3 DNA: TGTGCCAGCTCACCAATTGATCTCGGACATTTGGGGCAGCCCCAGCATTTT; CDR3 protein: CASSPIDLGHLGQPQHF
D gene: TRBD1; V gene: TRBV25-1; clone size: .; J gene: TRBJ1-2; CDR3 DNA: TGTGCCAGCAGTTCAGGGGGCTACTCAGCATATGGCTACACCTTC; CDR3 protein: CASSSGGYSAYGYTF
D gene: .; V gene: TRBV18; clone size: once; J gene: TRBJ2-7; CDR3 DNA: TGTGCCAGCTCACCGACTAGTCCTCCATACGAGCAGTACTTC; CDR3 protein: CASSPTSPPYEQYF
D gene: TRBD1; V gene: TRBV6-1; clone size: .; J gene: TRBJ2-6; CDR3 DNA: TGTGCCAGCAGTGACGACAGGGGTCAAGCAGGGGCCAACGTCCTGACTTTC; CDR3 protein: CASSDDRGQAGANVLTF
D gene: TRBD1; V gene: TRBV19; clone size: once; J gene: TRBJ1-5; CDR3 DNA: TGTGCCAGTAGCTCGGGACAGGAAAGACAGCCCCAGCATTTT; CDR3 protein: CASSSGQERQPQHF
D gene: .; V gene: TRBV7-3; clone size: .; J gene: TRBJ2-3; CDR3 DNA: TGTGCCAGCAGCCCCGGGACAACTAGCACAGATACGCAGTATTTT; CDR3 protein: CASSPGTTSTDTQYF
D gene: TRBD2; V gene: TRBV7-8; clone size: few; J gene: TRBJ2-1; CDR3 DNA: TGTGCCAGCAGCTTACGAGCGGGAGGAGAGGATGAGCAGTTCTTC; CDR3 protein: CASSLRAGGEDEQFF
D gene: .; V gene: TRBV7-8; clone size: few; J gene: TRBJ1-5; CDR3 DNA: TGTGCCAGCAGCCCAGGACAGCTCAATCAGCCCCAGCATTTT; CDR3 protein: CASSPGQLNQPQHF
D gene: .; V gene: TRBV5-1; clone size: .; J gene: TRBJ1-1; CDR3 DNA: TGCGCCAGCAGCTCTTTGGGAGTCATGAACACTGAAGCTTTCTTT; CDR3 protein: CASSSLGVMNTEAFF
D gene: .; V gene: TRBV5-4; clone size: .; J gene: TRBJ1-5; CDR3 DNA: TGTGCCAGCAGCCGGGGTCCGGAGAGGGAACAGCCCCAGCATTTT; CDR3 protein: CASSRGPEREQPQHF
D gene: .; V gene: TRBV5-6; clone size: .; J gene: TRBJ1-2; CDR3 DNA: TGTGCCAGCATCGCTGCTCCGGGCTATGGCTACACCTTC; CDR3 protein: CASIAAPGYGYTF
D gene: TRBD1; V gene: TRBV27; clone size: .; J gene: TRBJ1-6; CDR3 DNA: TGTGCCAGCAGTTTATCCTCCGGACAGGCCCCAGGTAATTCACCCCTCCACTTT; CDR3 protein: CASSLSSGQAPGNSPLHF
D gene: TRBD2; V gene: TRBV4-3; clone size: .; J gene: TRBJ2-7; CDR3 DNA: TGCGCCAGCAGCGAAACTAGCGGGAGGGCCTACGAGCAGTACTTC; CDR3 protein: CASSETSGRAYEQYF
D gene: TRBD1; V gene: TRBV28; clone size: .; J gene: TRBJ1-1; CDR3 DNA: TGTGCCAGCAGTCCCGGGACAGGGCTTGAAGCTTTCTTT; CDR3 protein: CASSPGTGLEAFF
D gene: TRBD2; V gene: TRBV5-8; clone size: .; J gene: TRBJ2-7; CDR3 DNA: TGTGCCAGCAGCTTGATGTCTAGCGGGGCCTCTTCCTACGAGCAGTACTTC; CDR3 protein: CASSLMSSGASSYEQYF